One and the same sample provided the 20 T cell receptor beta chains below, sequenced in a study of CD8+ T cells in alopecia areata. cDNA serving as the sequencing template came from extracted, reverse transcribed RNA. Repertoires were generated with immunoSEQ multiplex PCR, while TCRdb's copy carries only in-frame clones and drops some. The repertoire holds about 120,000 clones, about 49% seen once, with 18% in the top ten. This specimen was CD8+ T cells sorted from blood, taken at week 0. The receptors come from a human donor with alopecia areata.

The table lists this clone with a few counts. The junction does not match germline at one end; this may be a read error. The CDR3 loop reads CSVAVDASGLAGENF. As DNA, the CDR3 is TGCAGCGTTGCAGTCGACGCCTCGGGACTAGCGGGGGAGAACTTC. This chain links TRBV29-1 with TRBJ2-5; 14 bases agree with TRBD2. The germline CDR1 and CDR2 sequences are SQVTM and ANQGSEA. This CDR3 contains 15 residues.

This clone was found a few times. This chain links TRBV6-6 with TRBJ1-6; the D gene is possibly TRBD1 (5 bases). The length of the CDR3 is 16 residues. The germline gives CDR1 MNHNY, CDR2 SVGAGI (reference sequence). Trimming cost V 4 bases and J 0 bases, with 10 bases left between them. The CDR3 protein is CASSLTDSSYNSPLHF. In DNA, the CDR3 is TGTGCCAGCAGTTTGACAGATAGCTCCTATAATTCACCCCTCCACTTT.

V usage is TRBV30 and J usage is TRBJ1-6, with a weak D call TRBD1 (5 bases). V lost 3 bases to trimming and J lost 8 bases, with 20 bases between them. The germline V gene encodes CDR1 GTSNPN and CDR2 SVGIG (reference sequence). The CDR3 contains 16 residues. The CDR3 sequence is CAWSLGGAGQDSPLHF. The DNA for the CDR3 is TGTGCCTGGAGCCTAGGAGGGGCAGGGCAGGATTCACCCCTCCACTTT.

The gene calls are TRBV11-2 and TRBJ1-2; 12 bases fit TRBD1. This CDR3 has 13 residues. The V segment lost 5 bases and the J segment 8 bases; nucleotides outside the gene matches: 3. Germline CDR1 and CDR2: SGHAT and FQNNGV. CDR3 in amino acids: CASSRDRGQGYTF. As DNA, the CDR3 is TGTGCCAGCAGCCGGGACAGGGGGCAGGGCTACACCTTC.

This clone has just a few counts. The chain is built from TRBV29-1 and TRBJ2-3; 8 positions agree with TRBD2. The CDR3 has 17 amino acids. Trimming removed 4 bases from V and 3 bases from J; junction bases left unmatched: 15. The V gene's germline CDR1 is SQVTM and CDR2 ANQGSEA. Here the CDR3 reads CSVGGLALEARTDTQYF. The CDR3 DNA reads TGCAGCGTTGGTGGACTAGCACTGGAAGCTCGTACAGATACGCAGTATTTT.

Of note for this clone: The junction shows a germline mismatch at one end, possibly a read error. Other DNA sequences of this sample code for an identical CDR3. The V gene is TRBV13, the J gene TRBJ1-2; 10 bases map to TRBD1. Germline CDR1 PRHDT, CDR2 FYEKMQ (reference sequence). The CDR3 runs to 15 residues. The CDR3 reads CASSLATGGNYGYTF. CDR3 coding DNA: TGCGCCAGCAGCTTAGCGACAGGGGGCAACTATGGCTACACCTTC. Full variable domain (rest looked up from reference TRBV13 and TRBJ1-2): AAGVIQSPRHLIKEKRETATLKCYPIPRHDTVYWYQQGPGQDPQFLISFYEKMQSDKGSIPDRFSAQQFSDYHSELNMSSLELGDSALYFCASSLATGGNYGYTFGSGTRLTVV.

The chain joins TRBV10-2 to TRBJ2-5; 10 nucleotides agree with TRBD2. From germline, CDR1 is WSHSY and CDR2 SAAADI. This CDR3 contains 14 residues. Trimming at V came to 4 bases and at J to 5 bases, leaving 4 bases not matched to a gene. The CDR3 loop is CASSVGTSAETQYF. CDR3 bases: TGCGCCAGCAGTGTGGGGACTAGCGCGGAGACCCAGTACTTC.

This chain connects TRBV4-2 to TRBJ2-4; perhaps TRBD1 as D (6 bases). Trimming pared 3 bases from V and 7 bases from J, leaving 16 bases between. This CDR3 spans 15 amino acids. Germline V gene data show CDR1 as LGHNA and CDR2 as YNFKEQ. The DNA for the CDR3 is TGTGCCAGCAGCCAGGAGACAGGAGGTGTGAACATTCAGTACTTC. Its translation: CASSQETGGVNIQYF.

The chain recombines TRBV14 with TRBJ2-5; D remains ambiguous. Trimming removed 3 bases at V and 2 bases at J, with 4 bases between. This CDR3 spans 12 amino acids. CDR1 and CDR2 from the germline V gene are SGHDN and FVKESK. CDR3 DNA sequence: TGTGCCAGCAGCCAGGATCAAGAGACCCAGTACTTC. Its translation: CASSQDQETQYF.

With respect to this clone: Given a much more abundant clone one base away, this may be a read error. The rearrangement uses TRBV6-1 and TRBJ2-7; D not resolved. V was clipped by 8 bases and J by 3 bases, with 5 bases between them. Germline-derived CDR1 and CDR2 are MNHNS and SASEGT. This CDR3 is 10 amino acids long. In nucleotides, the CDR3 is TGTGCCAGCCGAGACTACGAGCAGTACTTC. Amino acids: CASRDYEQYF.

The rearrangement links TRBV30 to TRBJ1-4; unclear D gene. The germline V gene has CDR1 GTSNPN and CDR2 SVGIG (reference sequence). CDR3 length: 13 amino acids. V was clipped by 3 bases and J by 5 bases, with 10 bases between them. CDR3 residues: CAWSVGPNEKLFF. CDR3 coding DNA: TGTGCCTGGAGCGTCGGGCCAAATGAAAAACTGTTTTTT.

This clone was counted only a few times. The chain employs TRBV4-1 and TRBJ1-1, with D perhaps TRBD1 (5 bases). The CDR3 is made up of 13 amino acids. The germline gives CDR1 MGHRA, CDR2 YSYEKL. Trimming left V 3 bases short and J 4 bases short, with 9 bases between. For the CDR3, the DNA is TGCGCCAGCAGCCAGGTCGGGACCACTGAAGCTTTCTTT. Protein: CASSQVGTTEAFF.

The chain carries TRBV5-1 and TRBJ2-5; the D gene is possibly TRBD2 (5 bases). Germline lookup yields CDR1 SGHRS and CDR2 YFSETQ. V lost 4 bases and J lost 5, with 15 bases in between. This CDR3 spans 14 amino acids. DNA of the CDR3: TGCGCCAGCAGCCTAAAGCTATCGGGGGAGACCCAGTACTTC. This codes for CASSLKLSGETQYF.

This clone was detected only a few times. V is TRBV10-3 and J is TRBJ1-2, with unresolved D. There are 13 residues in the CDR3. Trimming cost V 0 bases and J 6 bases, with 8 bases left between them. Germline CDR1 is ENHRY and CDR2 is SYGVKD. In DNA form, the CDR3 reads TGTGCCATCAGTGAGTCAGGGAGCGATGGCTACACCTTC. It encodes CAISESGSDGYTF.

The chain has TRBV29-1 and TRBJ2-5, with TRBD2 matching 7 bases. This CDR3 is 14 amino acids long. Germline assignment: CDR1 SQVTM and CDR2 ANQGSEA. The V segment lost 3 bases and the J segment 0 bases; nucleotides outside the gene matches: 4. The CDR3 DNA follows: TGCAGCGTTGACAGCGGGGCGAACCAAGAGACCCAGTACTTC. Translated: CSVDSGANQETQYF.

This clone turned up a few times. The chain carries TRBV13 and TRBJ1-6; TRBD1 agrees at 8 bases. Germline V gives CDR1 PRHDT, CDR2 FYEKMQ (reference sequence). V shed 7 bases and J 4 bases; nucleotides not matched to a gene: 12. The CDR3 spans 17 residues. CDR3 in DNA: TGTGCCAGCACTTGGACAGGGCGCCACGGATATAATTCACCCCTCCACTTT. The encoded protein is CASTWTGRHGYNSPLHF.

This chain links TRBV13 with TRBJ2-5; D gene ambiguous. Germline lookup yields CDR1 PRHDT and CDR2 FYEKMQ (reference sequence). This CDR3 is 13 amino acids long. The V and J ends lost 3 bases and 1 base respectively, with 6 bases between them. CDR3 amino acids: CASSFGSQETQYF. In nucleotides, the CDR3 is TGTGCCAGCAGCTTCGGCAGCCAAGAGACCCAGTACTTC.

This sequence joins TRBV18 and TRBJ1-5; 7 nucleotides line up with TRBD1. Trimming at V came to 6 bases and at J to 8 bases, leaving 13 bases not matched to a gene. The CDR3 runs 15 residues. CDR1 KGHSH and CDR2 LQKENI come from the germline V gene. This CDR3 reads CASSRLGGGREPQHF. The CDR3, as DNA: TGTGCCAGCTCGCGACTAGGAGGGGGCAGGGAGCCCCAGCATTTT.

The chain couples TRBV27 to TRBJ2-7; D tentatively reads TRBD1 or TRBD2 (7 bases each). Germline assignment: CDR1 MNHEY and CDR2 SMNVEV (reference sequence). The CDR3 covers 13 residues. The germline V and J ends were trimmed by 7 bases and 6 bases, with 16 bases remaining between them. The CDR3 nucleotides read TGTGCCAGCACGTCGGGCAGGGGGGGCGAGCAGTACTTC. Amino acids: CASTSGRGGEQYF.

The chain couples TRBV20-1 to TRBJ1-2, with D maybe TRBD1 (6 bases). V gave up 5 bases and J gave up 6 bases, with 10 bases separating them. The germline V gene has CDR1 DFQATT and CDR2 SNEGSKA (reference sequence). CDR3 length: 11 residues. In nucleotides, the CDR3 is TGCAGTGCTCCGACAGGCCATGGCTACACCTTC. Protein sequence: CSAPTGHGYTF.